This T cell receptor (beta chain) was recorded in a study of cytomegalovirus exposure and HLA in healthy donors. Trimming took 1 base from V and 3 from J; bases not matched to a gene: 8. CDR1 and CDR2 from the germline V gene are SGHNT and YENEEA. This CDR3 is built from 17 residues. Primers included in the PCR were 60 Vbeta and 13 Jbeta primers. Profiled with immunoSEQ multiplex PCR; TCRdb holds only in-frame clones, not every one. The sample comprises roughly 150,000 clones, roughly 83% of which are singletons, and more than 1% rests with the top ten. Worth noting for this clone: What it binds is not known.

Study findings and constraints: Follow-up analysis later connected one missense variant in DCLRE1C with trimming of TCR beta V- and J-genes. Reports showed the classifier diagnosing cytomegalovirus status with high specificity and sensitivity. Cytomegalovirus association was listed for 150 or so TCR beta chains. The study had only CMV serostatus as immune exposure information.

This chain links TRBV11-3 with TRBJ2-1; TRBD2 matches at 8 bases. The sequence was collected from a boy between 2 and 10 years old in good health and CMV-seronegative. The sample was PBMCs. CDR3 bases: TGTGCCAGCAGCTTAGGGGGAGGCGGGGGGATCTACAATGAGCAGTTCTTC. This encodes CASSLGGGGGIYNEQFF. Combining the CDR3 with reference TRBV11-3 and TRBJ2-1 gives the whole variable domain EAGVVQSPRYKIIEKKQPVAFWCNPISGHNTLYWYLQNLGQGPELLIRYENEEAVDDSQLPKDRFSAERLKGVDSTLKIQPAELGDSAVYLCASSLGGGGGIYNEQFFGPGTRLTVL.